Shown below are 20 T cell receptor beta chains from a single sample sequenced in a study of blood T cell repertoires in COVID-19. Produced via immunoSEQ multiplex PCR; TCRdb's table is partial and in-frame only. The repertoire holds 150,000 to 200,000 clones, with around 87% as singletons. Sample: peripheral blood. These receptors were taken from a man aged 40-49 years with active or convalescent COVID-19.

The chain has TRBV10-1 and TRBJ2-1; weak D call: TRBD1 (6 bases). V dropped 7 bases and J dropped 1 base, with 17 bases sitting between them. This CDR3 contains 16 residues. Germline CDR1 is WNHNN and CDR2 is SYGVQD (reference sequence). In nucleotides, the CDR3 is TGCGCCAGCAATACCAACAGGGAAAGGTCCTACAATGAGCAGTTCTTC. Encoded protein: CASNTNRERSYNEQFF.

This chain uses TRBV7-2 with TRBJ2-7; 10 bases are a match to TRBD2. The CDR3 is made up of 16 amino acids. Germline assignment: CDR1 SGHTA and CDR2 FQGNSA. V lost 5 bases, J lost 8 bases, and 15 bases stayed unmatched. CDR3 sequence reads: CASSGRGTSVPSQQYF. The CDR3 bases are TGTGCCAGCAGCGGGCGCGGGACTAGCGTCCCCTCACAGCAGTACTTC.

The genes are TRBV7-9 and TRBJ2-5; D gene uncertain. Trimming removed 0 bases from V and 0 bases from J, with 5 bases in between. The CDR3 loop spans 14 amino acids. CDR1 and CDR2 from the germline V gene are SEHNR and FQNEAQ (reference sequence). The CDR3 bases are TGTGCCAGCAGCTTAGCGCGGTACCAAGAGACCCAGTACTTC. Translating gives CASSLARYQETQYF.

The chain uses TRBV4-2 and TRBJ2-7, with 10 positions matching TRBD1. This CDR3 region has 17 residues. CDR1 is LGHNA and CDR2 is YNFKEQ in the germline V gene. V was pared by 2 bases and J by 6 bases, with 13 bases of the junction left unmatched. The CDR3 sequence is CASSQYSTGTGEGEQYF. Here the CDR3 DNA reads TGTGCCAGCAGCCAATACTCCACCGGGACAGGGGAGGGCGAGCAGTACTTC.

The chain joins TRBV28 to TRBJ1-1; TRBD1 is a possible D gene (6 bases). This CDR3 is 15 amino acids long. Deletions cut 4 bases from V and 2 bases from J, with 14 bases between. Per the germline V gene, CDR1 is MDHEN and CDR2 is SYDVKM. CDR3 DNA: TGTGCCAGCAGTTCCAGGGGAGTAAAAAACACTGAAGCTTTCTTT. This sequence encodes CASSSRGVKNTEAFF.

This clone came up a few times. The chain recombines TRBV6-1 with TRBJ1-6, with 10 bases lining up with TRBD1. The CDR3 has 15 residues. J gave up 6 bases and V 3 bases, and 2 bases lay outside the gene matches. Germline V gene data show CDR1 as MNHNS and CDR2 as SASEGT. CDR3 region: CASSDGTGVNSPLHF. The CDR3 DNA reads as TGTGCCAGCAGTGACGGGACAGGGGTTAATTCACCCCTCCACTTT.

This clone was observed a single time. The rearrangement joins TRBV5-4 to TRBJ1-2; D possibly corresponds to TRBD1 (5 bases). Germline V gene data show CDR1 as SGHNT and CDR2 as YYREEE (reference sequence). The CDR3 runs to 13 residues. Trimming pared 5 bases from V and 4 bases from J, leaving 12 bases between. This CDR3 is CASRTTDLYGYTF. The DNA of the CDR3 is TGTGCCAGCAGAACGACAGACCTCTATGGCTACACCTTC.

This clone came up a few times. This CDR3 is CASSVGAGHTGELFF. DNA of the CDR3: TGTGCCAGCAGTGTAGGAGCGGGGCACACCGGGGAGCTGTTTTTT. This rearrangement joins TRBV2 to TRBJ2-2, with 7 positions matching TRBD2. The CDR3 runs 15 residues. With 4 bases clipped from V and 3 bases from J, the junction kept 5 bases outside the gene matches. In germline, CDR1 is SNHLY, CDR2 FYNNEI. Full variable domain (remainder filled in from reference TRBV2 and TRBJ2-2): EPEVTQTPSHQVTQMGQEVILRCVPISNHLYFYWYRQILGQKVEFLVSFYNNEISEKSEIFDDQFSVERPDGSNFTLKIRSTKLEDSAMYFCASSVGAGHTGELFFGEGSRLTVL.

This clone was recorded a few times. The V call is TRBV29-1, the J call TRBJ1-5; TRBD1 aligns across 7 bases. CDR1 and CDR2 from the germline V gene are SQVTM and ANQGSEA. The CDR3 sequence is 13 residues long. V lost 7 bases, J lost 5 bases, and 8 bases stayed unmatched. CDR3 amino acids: CSAAQGSDQPQHF. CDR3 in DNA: TGCAGCGCGGCACAGGGGTCCGATCAGCCCCAGCATTTT.

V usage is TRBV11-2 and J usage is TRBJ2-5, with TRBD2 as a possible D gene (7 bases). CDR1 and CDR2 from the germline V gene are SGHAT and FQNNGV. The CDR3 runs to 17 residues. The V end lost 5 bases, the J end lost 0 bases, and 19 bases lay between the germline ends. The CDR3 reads CASSRASAGAYQETQYF. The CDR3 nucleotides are TGTGCCAGCAGCCGCGCCTCCGCGGGGGCCTACCAAGAGACCCAGTACTTC.

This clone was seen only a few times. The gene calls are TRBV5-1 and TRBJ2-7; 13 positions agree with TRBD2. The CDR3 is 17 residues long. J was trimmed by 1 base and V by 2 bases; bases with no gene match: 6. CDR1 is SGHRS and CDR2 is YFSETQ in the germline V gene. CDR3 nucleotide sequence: TGCGCCAGCAGCTTTGGGACTAGCGGGGATGGATCCTACGAGCAGTACTTC. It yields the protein CASSFGTSGDGSYEQYF.

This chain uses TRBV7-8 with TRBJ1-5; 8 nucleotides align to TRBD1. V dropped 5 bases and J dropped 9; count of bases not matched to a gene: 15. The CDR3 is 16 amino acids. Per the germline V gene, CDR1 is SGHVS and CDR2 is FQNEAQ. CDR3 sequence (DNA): TGTGCCAGCAGCGTGTCGCAGGACAGGGATTTTCGGCCCCAGCATTTT. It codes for CASSVSQDRDFRPQHF. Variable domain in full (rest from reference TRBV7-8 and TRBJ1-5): GAGVSQSPRYKVAKRGQDVALRCDPISGHVSLFWYQQALGQGPEFLTYFQNEAQLDKSGLPSDRFFAERPEGSVSTLKIQRTQQEDSAVYLCASSVSQDRDFRPQHFGDGTRLSIL.

The CDR3, as DNA: TGTGCCAGCAGCGAGACGACTACAGGGCCCGGAAACACCATATATTTT. This gives the protein CASSETTTGPGNTIYF. V usage is TRBV5-4 and J usage is TRBJ1-3, with D tentatively TRBD1 (6 bases). The CDR3 consists of 16 residues. Germline assignment: CDR1 SGHNT and CDR2 YYREEE (reference sequence). V shed 4 bases and J shed 4 bases, with 18 bases lying between them. Together with reference TRBV5-4 and TRBJ1-3, the CDR3 gives the full variable domain: ETGVTQSPTHLIKTRGQQVTLRCSSQSGHNTVSWYQQALGQGPQFIFQYYREEENGRGNFPPRFSGLQFPNYSSELNVNALELDDSALYLCASSETTTGPGNTIYFGEGSWLTVV.

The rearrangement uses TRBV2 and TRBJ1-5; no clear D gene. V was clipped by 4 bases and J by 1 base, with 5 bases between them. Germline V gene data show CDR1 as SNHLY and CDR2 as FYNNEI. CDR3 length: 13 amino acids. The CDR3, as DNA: TGTGCCAGCAGTGTTCAAAGCAATCAGCCCCAGCATTTT. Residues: CASSVQSNQPQHF.

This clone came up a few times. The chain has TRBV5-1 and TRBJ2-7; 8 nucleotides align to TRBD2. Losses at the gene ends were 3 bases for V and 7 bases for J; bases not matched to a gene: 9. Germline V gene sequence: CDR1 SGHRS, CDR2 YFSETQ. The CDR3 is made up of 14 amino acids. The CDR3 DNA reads TGCGCCAGCAGCTCGAGCGCTAGCGGGCTAGAGCAGTACTTC. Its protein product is CASSSSASGLEQYF.

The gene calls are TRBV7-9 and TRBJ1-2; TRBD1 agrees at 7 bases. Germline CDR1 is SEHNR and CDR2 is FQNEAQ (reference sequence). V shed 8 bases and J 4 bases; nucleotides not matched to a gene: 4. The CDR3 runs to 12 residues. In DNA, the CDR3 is TGTGCCAGCGGACAGGCGGTCTATGGCTACACCTTC. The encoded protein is CASGQAVYGYTF.

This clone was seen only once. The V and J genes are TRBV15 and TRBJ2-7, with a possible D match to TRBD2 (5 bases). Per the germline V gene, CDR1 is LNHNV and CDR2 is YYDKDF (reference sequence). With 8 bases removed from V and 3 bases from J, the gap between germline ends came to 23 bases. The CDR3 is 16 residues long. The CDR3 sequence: CATGWTLLVWNYEQYF. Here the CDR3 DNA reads TGTGCCACCGGCTGGACTCTTCTGGTCTGGAACTACGAGCAGTACTTC. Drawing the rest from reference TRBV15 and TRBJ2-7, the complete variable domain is DAMVIQNPRYQVTQFGKPVTLSCSQTLNHNVMYWYQQKSSQAPKLLFHYYDKDFNNEADTPDNFQSRRPNTSFCFLDIRSPGLGDTAMYLCATGWTLLVWNYEQYFGPGTRLTVT.

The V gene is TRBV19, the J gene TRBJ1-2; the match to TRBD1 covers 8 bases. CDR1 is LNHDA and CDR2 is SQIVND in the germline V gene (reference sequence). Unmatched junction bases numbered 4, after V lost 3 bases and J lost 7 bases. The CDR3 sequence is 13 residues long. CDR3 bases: TGTGCCAGTAGTATCTCGGACAGGGTTGGCTACACCTTC. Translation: CASSISDRVGYTF.

The CDR3 sequence is CATSYGQGWGDTQYF. CDR3 nucleotides: TGTGCCACCAGTTACGGACAGGGCTGGGGAGATACGCAGTATTTT. The chain recombines TRBV24-1 with TRBJ2-3; 8 bases map to TRBD1. The J segment lost 5 bases and the V segment lost 6 bases, leaving 9 bases of the junction unmatched. From germline, CDR1 is KGHDR and CDR2 SFDVKD. The CDR3 sequence is 15 residues long.

DNA for the CDR3: TGTGCCAGCTCATCCCGGGACGGACAGAATCAGCCCCAGCATTTT. It translates to CASSSRDGQNQPQHF. V gene TRBV18 combines with J gene TRBJ1-5, with D perhaps TRBD1 (6 bases). V lost 5 bases to trimming and J lost 4 bases, with 15 bases between them. The germline gives CDR1 KGHSH, CDR2 LQKENI. This CDR3 comprises 15 residues.